A single sample is the source of the 4 T cell receptor beta chains below, sequenced in a study of blood T cell repertoires in COVID-19. The method was immunoSEQ multiplex PCR; TCRdb's version includes in-frame clones alone and lacks a portion of them. The sample has approximately 250,000 clones, around 85% seen once. Sequenced: PBMCs or T cells enriched from blood (not recorded which). The receptors originated from a woman between 45 and 60 years old with acute COVID-19.

The chain links TRBV5-1 to TRBJ2-3; 12 nucleotides agree with TRBD2. From germline, CDR1 is SGHRS and CDR2 YFSETQ. The CDR3 runs to 18 residues. With V trimmed by 1 base and J by 3 bases, 9 bases remained unmatched. CDR3 bases: TGCGCCAGCAGCTTGACCCTAGCGGGGGGGATAGTAACAGATACGCAGTATTTT. It is translated as CASSLTLAGGIVTDTQYF.

The chain couples TRBV7-2 to TRBJ2-3; 9 bases agree with TRBD2. Trimming cost V 5 bases and J 2 bases; bases outside gene matches: 11. Per the germline V gene, CDR1 is SGHTA and CDR2 is FQGNSA. The length of the CDR3 is 17 residues. The CDR3 spells CASSTRLAGAVTDTQYF. DNA of the CDR3: TGTGCCAGCAGCACACGATTAGCGGGGGCCGTCACAGATACGCAGTATTTT.

This sequence joins TRBV3-1 (or the pseudogene TRBV3-2) and TRBJ1-2; D unclear. CDR1 is LGHDT and CDR2 is YNNKEL in the germline V gene (reference sequence). The CDR3 contains 15 residues. Trimming removed 5 bases at V and 8 bases at J, with 21 bases between. Written as DNA, the CDR3 is TGTGCCAGCAGCTCGATGATCCTGCCAGTGGAGGGCTACACCTTC. Protein: CASSSMILPVEGYTF.

The genes are TRBV2 and TRBJ1-1; 7 positions agree with TRBD1. The J segment lost 5 bases and the V segment lost 4 bases, leaving 4 bases of the junction unmatched. The V gene's germline CDR1 is SNHLY and CDR2 FYNNEI. This CDR3 region has 13 residues. The CDR3 DNA reads TGTGCCAGCAGTGGCGCCAGGGGGACTGAAGCTTTCTTT. Translated: CASSGARGTEAFF. The entire variable domain, with the rest obtained from reference TRBV2 and TRBJ1-1, is as follows: EPEVTQTPSHQVTQMGQEVILRCVPISNHLYFYWYRQILGQKVEFLVSFYNNEISEKSEIFDDQFSVERPDGSNFTLKIRSTKLEDSAMYFCASSGARGTEAFFGQGTRLTVV.